What follows describes a single TCR beta chain. Its antigen remains unknown. The sample originates from a study of blood T cells in healthy people across ages. Study observations and caveats: Among T cells, TCR beta diversity per million cells dropped roughly linearly as age rose. Higher diversity and more naive CD4+ cells were features of long-lived donors, compared to aged donors.

This CDR3 is 15 amino acids long. The ends lost 3 bases at V and 8 bases at J; junction bases unmatched: 9. Per germline, CDR1 SGHTA and CDR2 FQGNSA. Primers used in a second PCR of about 6 to 12 cycles were a sample-barcoded 5' primer and a J-beta primer mix. Carrying 12 random nucleotides, a template-switch adaptor labeled each individual cDNA molecule. TCRdb called the 5' RACE reads again in MiXCR, with one record for every CDR3 protein. The repertoire holds more than 800,000 distinct CDR3 sequences, with under 30% as singletons. With each sample, at least 5 micrograms of total RNA were extracted. The V and J genes are TRBV7-2 and TRBJ1-4, with 7 bases that match TRBD1. Sequenced material: blood. The sequence was obtained from an elderly woman in good health. The CDR3 loop reads CASSFIRDRGEKLFF. The CDR3 nucleotides read TGTGCCAGCAGCTTTATCCGGGACAGAGGGGAAAAACTGTTTTTT.